This record looks at one T cell receptor (beta chain) sequence and its context. The antigen is not known. TCR beta sequencing was performed on blood CD8+ and CD4+ T cells. This record belongs to a study of CD8 T cells in Susac syndrome. Study results and caveats: Clonal expansion was missing from Susac syndrome CD4+ T cell repertoires.

V was cut by 5 bases and J by 3 bases, with 5 bases left in between. The length of the CDR3 is 12 residues. cDNA came from approximately 0.5 to 1 ug RNA primed by random hexamers. TCRdb redid the calling of the immunoSEQ multiplex PCR reads with MiXCR, one entry per CDR3 protein. The sample consists of about 240,000 distinct CDR3 sequences, less than 96% of them appearing once. This rearrangement joins TRBV12-3 or TRBV12-4 to TRBJ2-1; D is uncertain. The sequenced material came from CD4+ T cells from PBMCs. This sequence was found in a human donor with Susac syndrome. The CDR3 loop is CASSTFYNEQFF. Here the CDR3 DNA reads TGTGCCAGCAGTACCTTCTACAATGAGCAGTTCTTC.